This is a list of T cell receptor beta chains from one sample in a study of T cells in Graves' hyperthyroidism and ophthalmopathy. TCRdb recomputed calls from the multiplex PCR reads with MiXCR, one row per CDR3 protein. The table lists 700,000 or so distinct CDR3 sequences, 16% of them singletons, with roughly 8% in the top ten. The specimen was blood. The receptors derive from a man between 18 and 35 years old with Graves' hyperthyroidism. CDR3s include the opening cysteine and the closing phenylalanine or tryptophan. A D gene is named only where the DNA matches it firmly. Part of the rows lack a size; the others show once, few, many or a class for expanded clones.

d_call | clone_size | j_call | v_call | cdr3_nt | cdr3_aa
NA | many | TRBJ2-5 | TRBV11-2 | TGTGCCAGCAGCAGACTGACAACGGGAGAGACCCAGTACTTC | CASSRLTTGETQYF
NA | NA | TRBJ1-5 | TRBV6-1 | TGTGCCAGCAGAGGACACCCTTGGGGCAATCAGCCCCAGCATTTT | CASRGHPWGNQPQHF
NA | NA | TRBJ2-3 | TRBV28 | TGTGCCAGCAGTTTACGGGCCCGCGGGGATACGCAGTATTTT | CASSLRARGDTQYF
TRBD2 | many | TRBJ2-5 | TRBV19 | TGTGCCAGTAGTACTGCGGGGGTAGGAGAGACCCAGTACTTC | CASSTAGVGETQYF
TRBD2 | many | TRBJ2-1 | TRBV28 | TGTGCCAGCAATCCTAGCGGGAGAATGAATGAGCAGTTCTTC | CASNPSGRMNEQFF
TRBD2 | NA | TRBJ2-7 | TRBV20-1 | TGCAGTGCTAGAGCTACGGCTAGCGGGGGTTACGAGCAGTACTTC | CSARATASGGYEQYF
NA | few | TRBJ2-7 | TRBV7-8 | TGTGCCAGCAGCTCCTACCGTACCTACGAGCAGTACTTC | CASSSYRTYEQYF
NA | many | TRBJ2-3 | TRBV20-1 | TGCAGTGCTCCAGGACCTAGCACAGATACGCAGTATTTT | CSAPGPSTDTQYF
TRBD2 | many | TRBJ2-5 | TRBV28 | TGTGCCAGCAGTCCCGGGACTAGCCGGCGCGGGACCCAGTACTTC | CASSPGTSRRGTQYF
NA | NA | TRBJ1-3 | TRBV18 | TGTGCCAGCTCACCAAGGAGGATAAGTGGAAACACCATATATTTT | CASSPRRISGNTIYF
NA | few | TRBJ1-4 | TRBV6-1 | TGTGCCAGCAGGTTCGTCTGGGATGAAAAACTGTTTTTT | CASRFVWDEKLFF
NA | few | TRBJ2-5 | TRBV20-1 | TGCAGTGGGAGGACTGTGAAAGAGACCCAGTACTTC | CSGRTVKETQYF
TRBD1 | NA | TRBJ1-4 | TRBV12-5 | TGTGCTAGTGGTCAGGACAGGGGGCGCGTTGAAAAACTGTTTTTT | CASGQDRGRVEKLFF
NA | many | TRBJ2-7 | TRBV28 | TGTGCCAGCAGTTTAACGCTCACAGCGCTGGACGAGCAGTACTTC | CASSLTLTALDEQYF
NA | many | TRBJ2-3 | TRBV12-3/TRBV12-4 | TGTGCCAGCAGTTTAACAGGGAGGTCGGATACGCAGTATTTT | CASSLTGRSDTQYF
TRBD2 | few | TRBJ2-1 | TRBV20-1 | TGCAGTGCGGCTAGCGGAGGCTCCTACAATGAGCAGTTCTTC | CSAASGGSYNEQFF
NA | few | TRBJ1-5 | TRBV19 | TGTGCCAGTGCCCTGAGTGGTGTTCAGCCCCAGCATTTT | CASALSGVQPQHF
NA | NA | TRBJ1-2 | TRBV19 | TGTGCCAGTAGTCACGACCGCTATGGCTACACCTTC | CASSHDRYGYTF
NA | many | TRBJ1-2 | TRBV4-1 | TGCGCCAGCAGCCAAGAGGCCAGGGACCTAAACTATGGCTACACCTTC | CASSQEARDLNYGYTF
TRBD2 | few | TRBJ2-5 | TRBV20-1 | TGCAGGACTGGACTAGCGGGGCTCCAAGAGACCCAGTACTTC | CRTGLAGLQETQYF
NA | many | TRBJ1-1 | TRBV28 | TGTGCCAGCAGGGTGGGGGGGGACACTGAAGCTTTCTTT | CASRVGGDTEAFF
NA | many | TRBJ2-1 | TRBV7-9 | TGTGCCAGCAGCTTAGCGCGGGACCTTGAGCAGTTCTTC | CASSLARDLEQFF
TRBD2 | many | TRBJ2-3 | TRBV18 | TGTGCCAGCTCACCACTGGTTAGCGGGAGTTCGGATACGCAGTATTTT | CASSPLVSGSSDTQYF
NA | few | TRBJ2-2 | TRBV7-9 | TGTGCCAGCAGCGATGGGGTGATGAACACCGAGGAGCTGTTTTTT | CASSDGVMNTEELFF
NA | many | TRBJ1-1 | TRBV20-1 | TGCAGTGCTAGTCACAGGGTTGGCACTGAAGCTTTCTTT | CSASHRVGTEAFF
NA | few | TRBJ2-7 | TRBV28 | TGTGCCAGCAGTTTACATCCCCGGACAACCCTCGCCTACGAGCAGTACTTC | CASSLHPRTTLAYEQYF
NA | NA | TRBJ2-1 | TRBV5-1 | TGCGCCAGCAGCGGGGACGTCTACAATGAGCAGTTCTTC | CASSGDVYNEQFF
TRBD1 | many | TRBJ2-3 | TRBV5-1 | TGCGCCAGCAGCTTGGACAGGGGGTCCGGTGATACGCAGTATTTT | CASSLDRGSGDTQYF
NA | NA | TRBJ2-7 | TRBV27 | TGTGCCAGCAGTCCCCAAAGGATATCGACACAGACCTACGAGCAGTACTTC | CASSPQRISTQTYEQYF
TRBD2 | many | TRBJ2-3 | TRBV2 | TGTGCCAGCAGCGGGACTAAATTGGCGGATACGCAGTATTTT | CASSGTKLADTQYF
TRBD2 | NA | TRBJ2-1 | TRBV5-1 | TGCGCCAGCAGCTTGGAGGCTAGCGGGGAGCAGTTCTTC | CASSLEASGEQFF
TRBD1 | few | TRBJ2-1 | TRBV20-1 | TGCAGTGCCTATTCAGGGGGACGGAGGAATGAGCAGTTCTTC | CSAYSGGRRNEQFF
NA | many | TRBJ2-1 | TRBV9 | TGTGCCAGCAGCGTAAGTCAGATCCCGGGCAATGAGCAGTTCTTC | CASSVSQIPGNEQFF
NA | few | TRBJ2-2 | TRBV7-2 | TGTGCCAGCAGCTTAGCGCTCGGGCTGTTTACCGGGGAGCTGTTTTTT | CASSLALGLFTGELFF
NA | many | TRBJ2-3 | TRBV6-2/TRBV6-3 | TGTGCCAGCAGTTACAACTGGGGCGCTAGCGAAACAACAGATACGCAGTATTTT | CASSYNWGASETTDTQYF